These T cell receptor beta chains were read from a single sample in a study of cytomegalovirus exposure and HLA in healthy donors. Data came from immunoSEQ multiplex PCR; TCRdb stores just in-frame clones and leaves some out. The sample carries around 100,000 clones, around two thirds recorded once. Source material: PBMCs. Receptors originate from a man aged 45 to 65 in good health and CMV-seropositive. Each CDR3 is given with its conserved first and last residue. The order of the fields is V gene, D gene, J gene, clone size, CDR3 DNA, CDR3 protein. D genes are given only for firm matches. Part of the rows lack a size; the others show once, few, many or a class for expanded clones.

TRBV2	-	TRBJ1-5	-	TGTGCCAGCAGTGAAGGCAGGGCTATTCAGCCCCAGCATTTT	CASSEGRAIQPQHF
TRBV9	-	TRBJ2-1	-	TGTGCCAGCAGCGCCCGCCCTGAGTCCGAGCAGTTCTTC	CASSARPESEQFF
TRBV14	TRBD2	TRBJ2-7	few	TGTGCCAGCAGGATTAGCGGGAGTAAGTCCGAGCAGTACTTC	CASRISGSKSEQYF
TRBV19	TRBD1	TRBJ1-4	-	TGTGCCAGTAAAGTGACAGGGAAATACGAAAAACTGTTTTTT	CASKVTGKYEKLFF
TRBV7-3	TRBD1	TRBJ1-1	-	TGTGCCAGCAGCTTTCAGGGGGCTGGCACTGAAGCTTTCTTT	CASSFQGAGTEAFF
TRBV2	-	TRBJ2-5	-	TGTGCCAGCAGCGACCGAAGGGGGGGGGCACACAGGGAAGAGACCCAGTACTTC	CASSDRRGGAHREETQYF
TRBV7-6	-	TRBJ1-5	-	TGTGCCAGCAGCTCCCCCCCGGGACACCGCAATCAGCCCCAGCATTTT	CASSSPPGHRNQPQHF
TRBV10-1	TRBD2	TRBJ2-3	-	TGCGCCAGCAGTGATCTAGCGGGAGGGGAAGGCACAGATACGCAGTATTTT	CASSDLAGGEGTDTQYF
TRBV11-2	TRBD1	TRBJ1-1	-	TGTGCCAGCAGCGCAGGACAGGGAGGATACACTGAAGCTTTCTTT	CASSAGQGGYTEAFF
TRBV6-5	TRBD2	TRBJ2-1	-	TGTGCCAGCGTTGCGGGAGGGGGGAATGAGCAGTTCTTC	CASVAGGGNEQFF
TRBV6-1	TRBD1	TRBJ2-7	once	TGTGCCAGCACCCGAAGTAGGGACAGCTCCTACGAGCAGTACTTC	CASTRSRDSSYEQYF
TRBV15	TRBD2	TRBJ2-5	once	TGTGCCACCAGCAGAGATCGAGATAGCGGGAGGGCCAGTGGGGGGGAGACCCAGTACTTC	CATSRDRDSGRASGGETQYF
TRBV5-1	TRBD1	TRBJ1-2	-	TGCGCCAGCAGCTTGGCCCGGGACAGGGCTGACGGCTACACCTTC	CASSLARDRADGYTF
TRBV2	-	TRBJ1-5	-	TGTGCCAGCAGTGATAGACAGCTTCAGCCCCAGCATTTT	CASSDRQLQPQHF
TRBV5-1	-	TRBJ1-6	-	TGCGCCAGCAGCTTGATCGGGCAGGGAGGCTCCTATAATTCACCCCTCCACTTT	CASSLIGQGGSYNSPLHF
TRBV6-1	-	TRBJ2-7	-	TGTGCCAGCAGATCAGGGGCAGACGTCTCCTACGAGCAGTACTTC	CASRSGADVSYEQYF
TRBV19	-	TRBJ1-1	-	TGTGCCAGTACCCTCGGGGGGGAGGACACTGAAGCTTTCTTT	CASTLGGEDTEAFF
TRBV4-1	-	TRBJ1-1	-	TGCGCCAGCAGCCAGGGGAGCCCCTGGGACACTGAAGCTTTCTTT	CASSQGSPWDTEAFF
TRBV2	TRBD2	TRBJ2-7	-	TGTGCCAGCAGGCAGACTAGCGGGAGTTACGACGAGCAGTACTTC	CASRQTSGSYDEQYF
TRBV5-1	-	TRBJ1-1	-	TGCGCCAGCAGCTTGGCCCCACAAAACACTGAAGCTTTCTTT	CASSLAPQNTEAFF
TRBV9	-	TRBJ1-1	-	TGTGCCAGCAGCGTAGAAAGGGGCACTGAAGCTTTCTTT	CASSVERGTEAFF
TRBV7-9	-	TRBJ2-5	-	TGTGCCAGCAGCTTAGGGGGCCGGGACATTCTTTGGGAGACCCAGTACTTC	CASSLGGRDILWETQYF
TRBV15	TRBD1	TRBJ1-5	-	TGTGCCGCCAGCGCGAGACAGGGTAGCAATCAGCCCCAGCATTTT	CAASARQGSNQPQHF
TRBV18	TRBD1	TRBJ2-7	few	TGTGCCAGCTCCCCGGACAGGGGGCGGTACGAGCAGTACTTC	CASSPDRGRYEQYF
TRBV6-1	-	TRBJ1-2	few	TGTGCCAGCAGTGGTAGGACAGCCACCTTC	CASSGRTATF
TRBV11-2	TRBD2	TRBJ2-7	-	TGTGCCAGCAGCCAGGGGGCCGGGACTAGCGGCTACGAGCAGTACTTC	CASSQGAGTSGYEQYF
TRBV19	TRBD2	TRBJ2-1	-	TGTGCCAGTAGGAAGAGTCCGACTAGCGGGAGGGGCAATGAGCAGTTCTTC	CASRKSPTSGRGNEQFF
TRBV19	-	TRBJ2-3	few	TGTGCCAGTAGTATTCGGGGGACTTATAGCACGGATACGCAGTATTTT	CASSIRGTYSTDTQYF
TRBV19	TRBD2	TRBJ2-1	few	TGTGCCAGTAGTATTAGCGGGTCCTATTACTACAATGAGCAGTTCTTC	CASSISGSYYYNEQFF
TRBV6-1	TRBD2	TRBJ2-1	once	TGTGCCAGCAGTGAAGCGTGGCGGGGGGTGCACAATGAGCAGTTCTTC	CASSEAWRGVHNEQFF
TRBV5-1	TRBD1	TRBJ1-2	-	TGCGCCAGCAGCGCCGACAGGGCTGGCTACACCTTC	CASSADRAGYTF
TRBV4-1	-	TRBJ1-3	few	TGCGCCAGCAGCCAAGAAGGGACAAGCTCTGGAAACACCATATATTTT	CASSQEGTSSGNTIYF
TRBV30	TRBD2	TRBJ2-3	few	TGTGCCTGGACCCCGGGACTAGCGGATCTGGATACGCAGTATTTT	CAWTPGLADLDTQYF
TRBV5-1	-	TRBJ1-1	-	TGCGCCAGCAGCTCTTCGGCAGGGCGACTCATGAACACTGAAGCTTTCTTT	CASSSSAGRLMNTEAFF
TRBV11-2	TRBD1	TRBJ1-1	few	TGTGCCAGCAGCTTGACAGGGAGTGGGACTGAAGCTTTCTTT	CASSLTGSGTEAFF
TRBV12-5	-	TRBJ1-5	few	TGTGCTAGTCAACTAGAAAAGTCTAGCAATCAGCCCCAGCATTTT	CASQLEKSSNQPQHF
TRBV6-5	-	TRBJ2-2	once	TGTGCCAGCAGCAGGGGCTTTGACACCGGGGAGCTGTTTTTT	CASSRGFDTGELFF
TRBV6-1	-	TRBJ1-1	once	TGTGCCAGCAGTGGTTCAATCGGGAACACTGAAGCTTTCTTT	CASSGSIGNTEAFF
TRBV11-2	-	TRBJ1-2	few	TGTGCCAGCAGCTTAGGAGGCGGCCGTAAAGCTAACTATGGCTACACCTTC	CASSLGGGRKANYGYTF
TRBV19	TRBD1	TRBJ2-1	-	TGTGCCAGTAGTGCAGGACAGGGAAGACCGTATGAGCAGTTCTTC	CASSAGQGRPYEQFF
TRBV25-1	TRBD2	TRBJ2-5	-	TGTGCCAGCAGTGACCGGGGGGGAGGGCCTCAGACCCAGTACTTC	CASSDRGGGPQTQYF
TRBV23-1	-	TRBJ2-2	-	TGCGCCAGCAGTCAATCGGGTGCAGGGGTCTCCACCGGGGAGCTGTTTTTT	CASSQSGAGVSTGELFF
TRBV15	-	TRBJ1-3	-	TGTGCCACCAGCAGAGACCCGATTTCACAGATCTCTGGAAACACCATATATTTT	CATSRDPISQISGNTIYF
TRBV2	TRBD1	TRBJ1-1	-	TGTGCCAGCCGGAGGGGGGGACAGGGGAACACTGAAGCTTTCTTT	CASRRGGQGNTEAFF
TRBV9	-	TRBJ2-1	-	TGTGCCAGCAGCGCCCCTCACGGGAGCGACCCGATCCTCAATGAGCAGTTCTTC	CASSAPHGSDPILNEQFF
TRBV28	-	TRBJ1-1	-	TGTGCCAGCAGCCCCCCGGCCCGCGCAGGCACTGAAGCTTTCTTT	CASSPPARAGTEAFF
TRBV5-1	TRBD2	TRBJ2-7	-	TGCGCCAGCAGCGTCCGGCTACTAGCGGGAGGGATCTCCTACGAGCAGTACTTC	CASSVRLLAGGISYEQYF
TRBV28	-	TRBJ1-2	-	TGTGCCAGCAGTTCAACCGGGACACCAATCCGATACACTTTC	CASSSTGTPIRYTF
TRBV5-4	-	TRBJ2-3	-	TGTGCCAGCAGCTTCACGGGCACAGATACGCAGTATTTT	CASSFTGTDTQYF
TRBV15	-	TRBJ2-5	-	TGTGCCACCAGCAGAGATCGAGGAGAGACCCAGTACTTC	CATSRDRGETQYF
TRBV30	-	TRBJ1-3	-	TGTGCCTGGAGTAAACCTTTGACAGATGGAAACACCATATATTTT	CAWSKPLTDGNTIYF
TRBV6-4	-	TRBJ1-6	-	TGTGCCAGCAGTCGGAGCTCCTATAATTCACCCCTCCACTTT	CASSRSSYNSPLHF
TRBV6-1	-	TRBJ1-2	-	TGTGCCAGCAGTGCTGAGACAGATGTCTATGGCTACACCTTC	CASSAETDVYGYTF
TRBV5-1	TRBD1	TRBJ1-1	-	TGCGCCAGCAGCTTGCCAGGACAGGGCAACACTGAAGCTTTCTTT	CASSLPGQGNTEAFF
TRBV2	TRBD2	TRBJ2-1	-	TGTGCCAGCAGTGAAAGCGGGGTGGGGCATGAGCAGTTCTTC	CASSESGVGHEQFF
TRBV9	TRBD1	TRBJ2-2	once	TGTGCCAGCAGCGGGGGACAGGGTTGGGGGAGCACCGGGGAGCTGTTTTTT	CASSGGQGWGSTGELFF
TRBV28	-	TRBJ1-3	few	TGTGCCAGCAGTTTAGGAGGATTGAAGTCTGGAAACACCATATATTTT	CASSLGGLKSGNTIYF